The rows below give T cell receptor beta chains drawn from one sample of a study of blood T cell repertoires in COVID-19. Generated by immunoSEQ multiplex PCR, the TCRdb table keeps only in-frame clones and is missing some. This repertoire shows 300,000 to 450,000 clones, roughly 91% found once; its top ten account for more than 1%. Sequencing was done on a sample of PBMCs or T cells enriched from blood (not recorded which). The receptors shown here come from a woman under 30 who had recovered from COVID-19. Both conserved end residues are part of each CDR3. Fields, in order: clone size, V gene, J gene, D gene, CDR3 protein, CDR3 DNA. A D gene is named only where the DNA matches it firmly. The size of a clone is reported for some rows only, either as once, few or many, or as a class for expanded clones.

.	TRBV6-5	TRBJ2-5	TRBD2	CASSVEGGFQETQYF	TGTGCCAGCAGCGTCGAGGGAGGGTTCCAGGAGACCCAGTACTTC
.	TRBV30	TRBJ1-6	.	CACRDTYNSPLHF	TGTGCCTGCCGGGACACTTATAATTCACCCCTCCACTTT
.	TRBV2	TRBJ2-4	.	CASSGGGKNIQYF	TGTGCCAGCAGTGGAGGGGGCAAAAACATTCAGTACTTC
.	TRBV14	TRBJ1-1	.	CASSPGYTEAFF	TGTGCCAGCAGCCCAGGGTACACTGAAGCTTTCTTT
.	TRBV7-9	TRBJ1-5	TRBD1	CATIPGTGSNQPQHF	TGTGCCACCATCCCCGGGACAGGTAGCAATCAGCCCCAGCATTTT
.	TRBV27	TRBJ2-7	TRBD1	CASRSLITLDRALSYEQYF	TGTGCCAGCAGATCCCTCATCACCCTGGACAGGGCCCTCTCCTACGAGCAGTACTTC
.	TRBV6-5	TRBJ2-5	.	CASSYLAGGQETQYF	TGTGCCAGCAGTTACCTCGCCGGGGGCCAAGAGACCCAGTACTTC
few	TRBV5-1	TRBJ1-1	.	CASSLEGGTEAFF	TGCGCCAGCAGCTTGGAAGGGGGCACTGAAGCTTTCTTT
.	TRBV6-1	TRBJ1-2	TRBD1	CASSKQGAPGYTF	TGTGCCAGCAGTAAACAGGGGGCGCCCGGCTACACCTTC
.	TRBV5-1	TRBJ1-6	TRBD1	CASSLGQGAYNSPLHF	TGCGCCAGCAGCCTAGGACAGGGCGCCTATAATTCACCCCTCCACTTT
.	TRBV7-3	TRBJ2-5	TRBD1	CASSAFHRGPAETQYF	TGTGCCAGCAGCGCCTTTCACAGGGGGCCGGCAGAGACCCAGTACTTC
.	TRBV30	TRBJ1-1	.	CAWAGSEATEAFF	TGTGCCTGGGCCGGATCGGAGGCCACTGAAGCTTTCTTT
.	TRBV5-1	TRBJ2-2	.	CASSLDLGGRTGELFF	TGCGCCAGCAGCTTGGACCTGGGAGGTCGCACCGGGGAGCTGTTTTTT
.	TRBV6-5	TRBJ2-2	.	CASSSRLLKLFF	TGTGCCAGCAGTTCCCGACTCCTGAAGCTGTTTTTT
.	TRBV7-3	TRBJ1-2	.	CASSLDPSTTGGYTF	TGTGCCAGCAGCTTAGATCCGTCGACTACTGGTGGCTACACCTTC
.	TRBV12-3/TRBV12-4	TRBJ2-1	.	CASNNGGLNEQFF	TGTGCCAGCAATAACGGCGGGCTCAATGAGCAGTTCTTC
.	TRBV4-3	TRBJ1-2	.	CASSQASGGGYGYTF	TGCGCCAGCAGCCAAGCGTCCGGGGGGGGCTATGGCTACACCTTC
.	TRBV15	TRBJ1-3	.	CATSRGPSSGNTIYF	TGTGCCACCAGCAGAGGCCCGAGCTCTGGAAACACCATATATTTT
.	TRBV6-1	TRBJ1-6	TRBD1	CASSEKAGTGGISNSPLHF	TGTGCCAGCAGTGAAAAGGCCGGGACAGGGGGAATTAGTAATTCACCCCTCCACTTT
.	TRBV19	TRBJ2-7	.	CASSWAHRQETYEQYF	TGTGCCAGTAGTTGGGCCCACCGACAGGAGACCTACGAGCAGTACTTC
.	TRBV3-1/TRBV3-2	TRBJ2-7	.	CASSHPLASEQYF	TGTGCCAGCAGCCATCCTCTAGCGTCCGAGCAGTACTTC
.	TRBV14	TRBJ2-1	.	CASSRTNHNEQFF	TGTGCCAGCAGTAGGACTAATCACAATGAGCAGTTCTTC
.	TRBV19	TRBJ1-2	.	CASSIVGRANYGYTF	TGTGCCAGTAGTATAGTCGGCAGGGCAAACTATGGCTACACCTTC
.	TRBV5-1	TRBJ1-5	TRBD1	CASSLATGDQYQPQHF	TGCGCCAGCAGCTTGGCGACAGGGGATCAATACCAGCCCCAGCATTTT
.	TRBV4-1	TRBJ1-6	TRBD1	CASSTGQGVNSPLHF	TGCGCCAGCAGCACTGGACAGGGGGTAAATTCACCCCTCCACTTT
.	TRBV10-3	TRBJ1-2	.	CAISEPSGGGNYGYTF	TGTGCCATCAGTGAGCCGAGCGGCGGAGGTAACTATGGCTACACCTTC